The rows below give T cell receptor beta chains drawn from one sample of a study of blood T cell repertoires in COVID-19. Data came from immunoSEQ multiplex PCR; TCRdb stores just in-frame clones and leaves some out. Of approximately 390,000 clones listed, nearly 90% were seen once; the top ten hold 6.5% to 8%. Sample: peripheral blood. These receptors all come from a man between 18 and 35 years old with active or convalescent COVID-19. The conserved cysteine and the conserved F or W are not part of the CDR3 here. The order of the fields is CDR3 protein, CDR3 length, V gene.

cdr3_aa: ASRSFSEQF
cdr3_length: 9
v_call: TRBV28

cdr3_aa: ASSTSIFPAAGVPKEQF
cdr3_length: 17
v_call: TRBV27

cdr3_aa: ATSDLGQGSGELF
cdr3_length: 13
v_call: TRBV24-1

cdr3_aa: ASTNRGPSYEQY
cdr3_length: 12
v_call: TRBV11-2

cdr3_aa: ASRARVDYGYT
cdr3_length: 11
v_call: TRBV6-5

cdr3_aa: ASSYEGGGGNTIY
cdr3_length: 13
v_call: TRBV6-6

cdr3_aa: ASSESPGGELNYGYT
cdr3_length: 15
v_call: TRBV10-1

cdr3_aa: ASSTPGTSSTDTQY
cdr3_length: 14
v_call: TRBV28

cdr3_aa: ASSPYSPGLAGVPYEQY
cdr3_length: 17
v_call: TRBV6-2/TRBV6-3

cdr3_aa: AISESGGSTYEQY
cdr3_length: 13
v_call: TRBV10-3

cdr3_aa: ASTLGDRVLNIQY
cdr3_length: 13
v_call: TRBV28

cdr3_aa: ASSLDGGPYNEQF
cdr3_length: 13
v_call: TRBV7-3

cdr3_aa: ASSLVPRRGQETQY
cdr3_length: 14
v_call: TRBV7-2

cdr3_aa: ASTDRDKRYSYEQY
cdr3_length: 14
v_call: TRBV28

cdr3_aa: ASSITGGPNTEAF
cdr3_length: 13
v_call: TRBV19

cdr3_aa: SASLSRSSYNSPLH
cdr3_length: 14
v_call: TRBV20-1

cdr3_aa: ASSPIVGGGVYEQY
cdr3_length: 14
v_call: TRBV18

cdr3_aa: ASSLAGTGNSPLH
cdr3_length: 13
v_call: TRBV7-2

cdr3_aa: ASSFSGGVYEQY
cdr3_length: 12
v_call: TRBV5-5

cdr3_aa: ASSLWTGDNEQF
cdr3_length: 12
v_call: TRBV9

cdr3_aa: ASSTGHPTNEKLF
cdr3_length: 13
v_call: TRBV2

cdr3_aa: ASSESSGYSTDTQY
cdr3_length: 14
v_call: TRBV25-1

cdr3_aa: ASSGANNEQF
cdr3_length: 10
v_call: TRBV9